These T cell receptor beta chains were read from a single sample in a study of PD-1 blockade in classical Hodgkin lymphoma. The table came from immunoSEQ multiplex PCR; TCRdb's copy has only in-frame clones and leaves some out. This sample has tens of thousands of clones; about 82% occur once, and the top ten carry 7.5% to 9.5%. This specimen was peripheral blood mononuclear cells (PBMCs), taken before the second cycle of nivolumab. These receptors all come from a human donor with classical Hodgkin lymphoma. Each CDR3 is given with its conserved first and last residue. The D gene is left open where the match is weak. For some rows the clone size is stated as once, few or many, or as a class when expanded; others skip it.

v_call	clone_size	d_call	j_call	cdr3_nt	cdr3_aa
TRBV19	.	.	TRBJ1-1	TGTGCCAGTATCGGGCAGCGGGAGACGGCGAACACTGAAGCTTTCTTT	CASIGQRETANTEAFF
TRBV7-9	.	TRBD1	TRBJ2-2	TGTGCCAGCAGCTCTTACTGGGACAGGAACACCGGGGAGCTGTTTTTT	CASSSYWDRNTGELFF
TRBV27	.	.	TRBJ2-1	TGTGCCAGCAAGATGGCTCCGAGCTCCTACAATGAGCAGTTCTTC	CASKMAPSSYNEQFF
TRBV21-1	.	.	TRBJ2-4	TGTGCCAGCATTGACGGGGGGCAGTTGAACATTCAGTACTTC	CASIDGGQLNIQYF
TRBV7-2	.	.	TRBJ2-3	TGTGCCAGCAGCTTTAGGACAGATACGCAGTATTTT	CASSFRTDTQYF
TRBV6-1	.	.	TRBJ1-2	TGTGCCAGCAGTGAAGGGGATCCTGTAGCTAACTATGGCTACACCTTC	CASSEGDPVANYGYTF
TRBV28	.	.	TRBJ1-1	TGTGCCAGCATACGGACGTACGTGGGGAACACTGAAGCTTTCTTT	CASIRTYVGNTEAFF
TRBV10-3	.	.	TRBJ1-1	TGTGCCATCAGTGATGTGCCAGGGTCTTTAGCTTTCTTT	CAISDVPGSLAFF
TRBV5-5	.	.	TRBJ1-5	TGTGCCAGCAGCTCTGCGGGGGGTAATCAGCCCCAGCATTTT	CASSSAGGNQPQHF
TRBV28	.	.	TRBJ1-1	TGTGCCAGCAGTCCAGTCTACGGGACACACGCGCCTCTGAACACTGAAGCTTTCTTT	CASSPVYGTHAPLNTEAFF
TRBV7-2	.	TRBD1	TRBJ1-2	TGTGCCAGCAGCTTAGTAGGGGGCGATGGCTACACCTTC	CASSLVGGDGYTF
TRBV19	.	.	TRBJ2-7	TGTGCCAGTAGTATGGGGTTATCTTCCGAGCAGTACTTC	CASSMGLSSEQYF
TRBV11-2	.	.	TRBJ1-4	TGTGCCAGCAGCTTGGGGGTCGCGGACAGTCTTGAAAAACTGTTTTTT	CASSLGVADSLEKLFF
TRBV15	once	.	TRBJ1-2	TGTGCCACCAGCTCAAAACACGAGGGGCTCTATGGCTACACCTTC	CATSSKHEGLYGYTF
TRBV18	.	.	TRBJ1-4	TGTGCCAGCTCACCCACAGCGGCTAATGAAAAACTGTTTTTT	CASSPTAANEKLFF
TRBV5-1	.	.	TRBJ2-3	TGCGCCAGCACCCGGACAGAGAGCACAGATACGCAGTATTTT	CASTRTESTDTQYF
TRBV5-6	.	.	TRBJ2-1	TGTGCCAGCCTTGGAAGCGAGGGGCAGTTCTTC	CASLGSEGQFF
TRBV27	.	.	TRBJ1-1	TGTGCCAGCAGCTTCCCGGGACCAAACACTGAAGCTTTCTTT	CASSFPGPNTEAFF
TRBV14	.	.	TRBJ2-5	TGTGCCAGCAGTCGGGGATCAGGGTTCGAGACCCAGTACTTC	CASSRGSGFETQYF
TRBV5-6	once	TRBD1	TRBJ2-3	TGTGCCAGCAGCTTGATGGGCGGACAGGGAGTACATACGCAGTATTTT	CASSLMGGQGVHTQYF
TRBV14	.	TRBD1	TRBJ1-2	TGTGCCAGCAGCCAAGGACAAGACAGGGGTGCTGGCTACACCTTC	CASSQGQDRGAGYTF
TRBV7-2	.	.	TRBJ2-2	TGTGCCAGCAGCTTAGAGTACGGGGAGCTGTTTTTT	CASSLEYGELFF
TRBV13	.	TRBD1	TRBJ1-4	TGTGCCAGCAGCTTTCCGGGACAGGGTGAAAAACTGTTTTTT	CASSFPGQGEKLFF